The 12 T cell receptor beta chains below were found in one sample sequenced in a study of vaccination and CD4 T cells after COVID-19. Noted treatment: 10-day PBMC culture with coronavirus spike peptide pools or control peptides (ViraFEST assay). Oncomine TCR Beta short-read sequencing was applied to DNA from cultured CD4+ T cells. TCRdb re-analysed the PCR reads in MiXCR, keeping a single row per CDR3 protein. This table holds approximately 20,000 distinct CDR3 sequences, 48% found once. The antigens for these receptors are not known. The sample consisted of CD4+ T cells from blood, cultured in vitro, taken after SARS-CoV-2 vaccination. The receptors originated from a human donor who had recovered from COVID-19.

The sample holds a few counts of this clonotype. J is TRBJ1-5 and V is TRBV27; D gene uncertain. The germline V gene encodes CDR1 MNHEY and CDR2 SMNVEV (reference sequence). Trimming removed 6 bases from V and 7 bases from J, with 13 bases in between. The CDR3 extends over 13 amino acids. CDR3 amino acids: CASRPGRSQPQHF. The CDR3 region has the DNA TGTGCCAGCAGGCCGGGTCGTAGCCAGCCCCAGCATTTT.

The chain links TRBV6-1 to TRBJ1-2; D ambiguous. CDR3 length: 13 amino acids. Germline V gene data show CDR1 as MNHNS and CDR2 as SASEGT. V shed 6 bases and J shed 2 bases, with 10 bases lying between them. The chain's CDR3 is CASRDQLNYGYTF. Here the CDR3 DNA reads TGTGCCAGCAGGGATCAGTTGAACTATGGCTACACCTTC.

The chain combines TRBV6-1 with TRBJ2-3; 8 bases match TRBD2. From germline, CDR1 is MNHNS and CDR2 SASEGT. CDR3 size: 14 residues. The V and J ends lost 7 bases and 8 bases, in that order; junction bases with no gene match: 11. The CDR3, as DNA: TGTGCCAGCACCGGCGGCGGGGGGATCTCTACGCAGTATTTT. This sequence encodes CASTGGGGISTQYF.

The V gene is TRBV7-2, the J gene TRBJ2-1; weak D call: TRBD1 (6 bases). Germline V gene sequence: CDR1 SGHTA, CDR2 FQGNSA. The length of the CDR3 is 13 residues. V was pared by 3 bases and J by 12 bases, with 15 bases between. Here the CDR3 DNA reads TGTGCCAGCAGCTTTACAGGGTCAGTTGGGCAGTTCTTC. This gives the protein CASSFTGSVGQFF. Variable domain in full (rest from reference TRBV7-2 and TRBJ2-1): GAGVSQSPSNKVTEKGKDVELRCDPISGHTALYWYRQSLGQGLEFLIYFQGNSAPDKSGLPSDRFSAERTGGSVSTLTIQRTQQEDSAVYLCASSFTGSVGQFFGPGTRLTVL.

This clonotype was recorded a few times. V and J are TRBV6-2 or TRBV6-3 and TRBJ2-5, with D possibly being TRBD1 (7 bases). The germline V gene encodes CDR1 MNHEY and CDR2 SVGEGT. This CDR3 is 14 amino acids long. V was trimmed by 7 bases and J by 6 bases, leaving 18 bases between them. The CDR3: CASTRGAGWKTQYF. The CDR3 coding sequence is TGTGCCAGCACCAGGGGGGCAGGGTGGAAGACCCAGTACTTC.

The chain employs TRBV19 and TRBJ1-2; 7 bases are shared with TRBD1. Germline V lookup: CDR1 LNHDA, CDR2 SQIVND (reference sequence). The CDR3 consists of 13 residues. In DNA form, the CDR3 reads TGTGCTTCAGAAGGGGGCTTTAACTATGGCTACACCTTC. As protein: CASEGGFNYGYTF.

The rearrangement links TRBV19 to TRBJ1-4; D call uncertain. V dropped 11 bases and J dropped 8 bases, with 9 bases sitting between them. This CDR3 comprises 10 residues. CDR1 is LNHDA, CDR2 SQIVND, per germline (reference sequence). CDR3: CAAGREKLFF. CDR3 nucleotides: TGTGCCGCCGGCAGGGAAAAACTGTTTTTT.

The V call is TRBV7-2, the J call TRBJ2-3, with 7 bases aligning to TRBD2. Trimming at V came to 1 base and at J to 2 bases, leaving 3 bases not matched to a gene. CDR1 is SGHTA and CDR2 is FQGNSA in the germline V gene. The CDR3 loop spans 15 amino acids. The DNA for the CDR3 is TGTGCCAGCAGCTTAGAAGCGGGGCTCACAGATACGCAGTATTTT. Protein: CASSLEAGLTDTQYF.

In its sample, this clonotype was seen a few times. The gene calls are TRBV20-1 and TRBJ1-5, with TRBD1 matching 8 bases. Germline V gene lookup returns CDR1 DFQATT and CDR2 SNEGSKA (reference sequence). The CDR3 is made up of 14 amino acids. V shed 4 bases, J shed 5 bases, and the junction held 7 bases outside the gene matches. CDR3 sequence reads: CSATPGTGYQPQHF. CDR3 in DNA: TGCAGTGCTACTCCCGGGACAGGTTATCAGCCCCAGCATTTT.

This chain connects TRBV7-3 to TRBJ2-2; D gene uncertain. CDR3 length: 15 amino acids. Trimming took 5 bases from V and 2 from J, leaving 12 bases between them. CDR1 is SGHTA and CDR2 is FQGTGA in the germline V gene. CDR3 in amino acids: CASSPFGPNTGELFF. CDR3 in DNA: TGTGCCAGCAGCCCCTTCGGACCCAACACCGGGGAGCTGTTTTTT.

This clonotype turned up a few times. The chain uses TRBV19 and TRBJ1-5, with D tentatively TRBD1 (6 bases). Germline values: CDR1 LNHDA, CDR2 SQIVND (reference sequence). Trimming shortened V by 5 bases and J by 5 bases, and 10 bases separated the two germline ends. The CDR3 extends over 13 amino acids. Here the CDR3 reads CASSPTGYQPQHF. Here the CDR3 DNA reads TGTGCCAGTAGTCCAACAGGGTATCAGCCCCAGCATTTT. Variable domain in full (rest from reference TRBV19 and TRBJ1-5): DGGITQSPKYLFRKEGQNVTLSCEQNLNHDAMYWYRQDPGQGLRLIYYSQIVNDFQKGDIAEGYSVSREKKESFPLTVTSAQKNPTAFYLCASSPTGYQPQHFGDGTRLSIL.

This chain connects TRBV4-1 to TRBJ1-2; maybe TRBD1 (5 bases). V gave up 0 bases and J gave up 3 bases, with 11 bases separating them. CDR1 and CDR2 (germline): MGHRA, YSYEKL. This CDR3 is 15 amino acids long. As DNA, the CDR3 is TGCGCCAGCAGCCAAGAATGGGGACTGGACTATGGCTACACCTTC. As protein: CASSQEWGLDYGYTF.